The 26 T cell receptor beta chains below all came from one sample that was sequenced in a study of shared clonotypes between healthy human individuals. As defined, naive CD8 cells were CD45RO-negative and positively selected for CCR7, with terminally differentiated effector memory CD45RA+ cells excluded. Assay: immunoSEQ multiplex PCR; the TCRdb copy retains only in-frame clones and omits some. This table has some 2,000,000 clones, just under 95% appearing once. The sample comprised naive CD8+ T cells sorted from blood. These receptors were collected from a man younger than 30 in good health.

This clone was seen once. The chain carries TRBV11-3 and TRBJ2-5, with 10 bases that match TRBD2. The CDR3 extends over 15 amino acids. The V segment lost 2 bases and the J segment 5 bases; nucleotides outside the gene matches: 5. Germline CDR1 is SGHNT and CDR2 is YENEEA. For the CDR3, the DNA is TGTGCCAGCAGCTTATTAGCGGGGGGCGTTGAGACCCAGTACTTC. Its protein product is CASSLLAGGVETQYF. Together with reference TRBV11-3 and TRBJ2-5, the CDR3 gives the full variable domain: EAGVVQSPRYKIIEKKQPVAFWCNPISGHNTLYWYLQNLGQGPELLIRYENEEAVDDSQLPKDRFSAERLKGVDSTLKIQPAELGDSAVYLCASSLLAGGVETQYFGPGTRLLVL.

The V and J genes are TRBV6-5 and TRBJ2-2, with D maybe TRBD1 (5 bases). This CDR3 region has 12 residues. CDR1 is MNHEY and CDR2 is SVGAGI in the germline V gene. Trimming took off 11 bases at V and 4 bases at J, with 11 bases between the two ends. This CDR3 reads CAARAATGELFF. CDR3 in DNA: TGTGCCGCCAGGGCGGCCACCGGGGAGCTGTTTTTT.

V and J are TRBV28 and TRBJ2-7, with D unresolved. The CDR3 is 13 residues long. V lost 3 bases to trimming and J lost 7 bases, with 13 bases between them. Germline values: CDR1 MDHEN, CDR2 SYDVKM. CDR3 sequence reads: CASSLSEMREQYF. The CDR3 DNA reads TGTGCCAGCAGTTTGAGTGAGATGAGAGAGCAGTACTTC.

The J gene is TRBJ2-1, the V gene TRBV30; tentative D call: TRBD1 (6 bases). Germline V lookup: CDR1 GTSNPN, CDR2 SVGIG (reference sequence). This CDR3 has 14 amino acids. Trimming removed 7 bases at V and 1 base at J, with 14 bases between. The CDR3 reads CAFAHGQSYNEQFF. The CDR3 DNA follows: TGTGCCTTCGCTCATGGACAGTCCTACAATGAGCAGTTCTTC.

This clone was seen only a few times. Other DNA sequences from this sample encode an identical CDR3 as well. The rearrangement links TRBV5-5 to TRBJ1-2; a weak D match, TRBD1 (6 bases). Germline V lookup: CDR1 SGHKS, CDR2 YYEKEE (reference sequence). Trimming took 4 bases from V and 6 from J, leaving 13 bases between them. This CDR3 region has 13 residues. This CDR3 reads CASSLWGLDGYTF. The CDR3 bases are TGTGCCAGCAGCCTGTGGGGGCTGGATGGCTACACCTTC. Drawing the rest from reference TRBV5-5 and TRBJ1-2, the complete variable domain is DAGVTQSPTHLIKTRGQQVTLRCSPISGHKSVSWYQQVLGQGPQFIFQYYEKEERGRGNFPDRFSARQFPNYSSELNVNALLLGDSALYLCASSLWGLDGYTFGSGTRLTVV.

The chain is built from TRBV27 and TRBJ1-2; 7 positions match TRBD1. Germline V gene lookup returns CDR1 MNHEY and CDR2 SMNVEV (reference sequence). The CDR3 totals 15 residues. Germline trimming cut 5 bases from V and 3 bases from J; bases unmatched to any gene: 9. The DNA for the CDR3 is TGTGCCAGCAGTAAGACAGGGCGCCTCTACTATGGCTACACCTTC. Encoded protein: CASSKTGRLYYGYTF.

The chain has TRBV7-9 and TRBJ1-2; TRBD1 matches at 9 bases. This CDR3 comprises 15 residues. Germline assignment: CDR1 SEHNR and CDR2 FQNEAQ (reference sequence). V gave up 3 bases and J gave up 5 bases; unmatched junction bases: 7. The DNA for the CDR3 is TGTGCCAGCAGCTTCACAGGGGGCGAATGGTATGGCTACACCTTC. Translating it yields CASSFTGGEWYGYTF.

The chain has TRBV9 and TRBJ2-3; D is uncertain. Per the germline V gene, CDR1 is SGDLS and CDR2 is YYNGEE. The V end was cut by 4 bases, the J end by 1 base, with 13 bases between. The CDR3 has 15 amino acids. This chain's CDR3 is CASSPTGWGTDTQYF. In nucleotides, the CDR3 is TGTGCCAGCAGCCCCACCGGGTGGGGCACAGATACGCAGTATTTT.

The count of this clone is one. The rearrangement joins TRBV7-2 to TRBJ2-6; 7 nucleotides line up with TRBD1. The V segment lost 7 bases and the J segment 0 bases; nucleotides outside the gene matches: 9. CDR3 length equals 17 residues. The germline gives CDR1 SGHTA, CDR2 FQGNSA. The CDR3 region is CASTAAGGPSGANVLTF. CDR3 nucleotide sequence: TGTGCCAGCACCGCGGCAGGGGGACCCTCTGGGGCCAACGTCCTGACTTTC.

The chain joins TRBV11-1 to TRBJ2-1; 7 bases align to TRBD1. The V and J ends lost 2 bases and 1 base, in that order; junction bases with no gene match: 11. Germline assignment: CDR1 SGHAT and CDR2 FQDESV (reference sequence). The CDR3 length is 18 residues. CDR3 region: CASSLSPTGTVSYNEQFF. CDR3 nucleotide sequence: TGTGCCAGCAGCTTAAGTCCGACCGGGACAGTGTCCTACAATGAGCAGTTCTTC.

The rearrangement joins TRBV29-1 to TRBJ2-1, with 13 bases identical to TRBD2. V lost 3 bases to trimming and J lost 2 bases; unmatched junction nucleotides: 4. The CDR3 extends over 16 amino acids. The germline V gene has CDR1 SQVTM and CDR2 ANQGSEA. CDR3 in amino acids: CSVDLLAGGPYNEQFF. The CDR3 DNA is TGCAGCGTTGATCTACTAGCGGGAGGGCCCTACAATGAGCAGTTCTTC.

This sequence joins TRBV4-1 and TRBJ1-1; the D gene is possibly TRBD1 (5 bases). V was shortened by 4 bases and J by 6 bases, with 18 bases between the two germline ends. CDR1 and CDR2 (germline): MGHRA, YSYEKL. The CDR3 sequence is 15 residues long. CDR3 loop: CASSLNVRGNAEAFF. The DNA for the CDR3 is TGCGCCAGCAGCCTAAATGTAAGGGGAAACGCTGAAGCTTTCTTT.

The sample holds a few counts of this clone. The genes are TRBV29-1 and TRBJ1-1; D unresolved. CDR1 is SQVTM and CDR2 is ANQGSEA in the germline V gene. The V end was cut by 4 bases, the J end by 8 bases, with 11 bases between. This CDR3 region has 11 residues. The DNA for the CDR3 is TGCAGCGTTGTAGTATTAGTAGAAGCTTTCTTT. Translating gives CSVVVLVEAFF.

The V call is TRBV11-2, the J call TRBJ2-3; unclear D gene. The CDR3 runs 13 residues. The germline CDR1 and CDR2 sequences are SGHAT and FQNNGV. The V and J ends lost 0 bases and 7 bases respectively, with 8 bases between them. CDR3 sequence: CASSLEARYTQYF. CDR3 bases: TGTGCCAGCAGCTTAGAGGCGAGATATACGCAGTATTTT.

The V call is TRBV10-2, the J call TRBJ2-6; D remains ambiguous. The CDR3 totals 12 residues. In germline, CDR1 is WSHSY, CDR2 SAAADI. V was pared by 7 bases and J by 1 base, with 2 bases between. DNA of the CDR3: TGCGCCAGCACGTCTGGGGCCAACGTCCTGACTTTC. This encodes CASTSGANVLTF.

This clone is a singleton in its sample. Different DNA sequences within this sample yield the same CDR3. The J gene is TRBJ2-1, the V gene TRBV11-2; D remains ambiguous. The V end was cut by 1 base, the J end by 7 bases, with 8 bases between. Germline-derived CDR1 and CDR2 are SGHAT and FQNNGV. This CDR3 has 13 amino acids. The CDR3 protein is CASSLVLYNEQFF. The DNA of the CDR3 is TGTGCCAGCAGCTTAGTCCTGTATAATGAGCAGTTCTTC.

About this clone: This CDR3 is also generated by other DNA sequences in the sample. The J gene is TRBJ2-2, the V gene TRBV4-1; D remains unclear. The CDR3 covers 14 residues. Trimming cost V 1 base and J 1 base, with 4 bases left between them. CDR1 and CDR2 from the germline V gene are MGHRA and YSYEKL. CDR3 bases: TGCGCCAGCAGCCAAGTAGTGAACACCGGGGAGCTGTTTTTT. Translated: CASSQVVNTGELFF.

On this clone itself: At the DNA level, this CDR3 is encoded by other sequences in the same sample as well. The chain has TRBV28 and TRBJ2-1; D gene unclear. The CDR3 sequence is 11 residues long. With 1 base removed from V and 8 bases from J, the gap between germline ends came to 3 bases. CDR1 MDHEN and CDR2 SYDVKM come from the germline V gene. CDR3 nucleotides: TGTGCCAGCAGTTTATCTGATGAGCAGTTCTTC. Its protein product is CASSLSDEQFF.

J is TRBJ2-3 and V is TRBV6-5; the D gene is possibly TRBD1 (6 bases). The CDR3 loop spans 14 amino acids. V lost 2 bases to trimming and J lost 5 bases, with 11 bases between them. CDR1 is MNHEY, CDR2 SVGAGI, per germline. Here the CDR3 reads CASSYGIGGDTQYF. The CDR3 DNA sequence: TGTGCCAGCAGTTACGGGATAGGGGGAGATACGCAGTATTTT.

Comments on this clone: The sample carries other DNA sequences with the same CDR3. The V gene is TRBV5-1, the J gene TRBJ2-3; D gene ambiguous. The CDR3 is made up of 14 amino acids. The V gene lost 0 bases and the J gene lost 2 bases, with 7 bases spanning the gap. Germline V gives CDR1 SGHRS, CDR2 YFSETQ. DNA for the CDR3: TGCGCCAGCAGCTTGGGCGGCCTCACAGATACGCAGTATTTT. As protein: CASSLGGLTDTQYF. The whole variable domain, remainder taken from reference TRBV5-1 and TRBJ2-3, is KAGVTQTPRYLIKTRGQQVTLSCSPISGHRSVSWYQQTPGQGLQFLFEYFSETQRNKGNFPGRFSGRQFSNSRSEMNVSTLELGDSALYLCASSLGGLTDTQYFGPGTRLTVL.

The chain links TRBV6-1 to TRBJ1-1; D gene unclear. V was trimmed by 0 bases and J by 8 bases, leaving 16 bases between them. Germline loops: CDR1 MNHNS, CDR2 SASEGT. This CDR3 is built from 15 residues. The CDR3 DNA sequence: TGTGCCAGCAGTGAAGCGATATTGGGGAAAACGGAAGCTTTCTTT. Translation: CASSEAILGKTEAFF.

This clone appeared a single time. The rearrangement uses TRBV7-2 and TRBJ2-5; D gene uncertain. The CDR3 covers 13 residues. Germline assignment: CDR1 SGHTA and CDR2 FQGNSA. V was trimmed by 0 bases and J by 4 bases, leaving 6 bases between them. In DNA, the CDR3 is TGTGCCAGCAGCTTAGCGACCCGAGAGACCCAGTACTTC. This codes for CASSLATRETQYF.

The chain is built from TRBV5-6 and TRBJ2-2; D assignment may be TRBD1 or TRBD2 (5 bases each). Trimming cost V 3 bases and J 4 bases, with 7 bases left between them. This CDR3 has 13 amino acids. The germline CDR1 and CDR2 sequences are SGHDT and YYEEEE. The CDR3 spells CASSWDPTGELFF. The CDR3 coding sequence is TGTGCCAGCAGCTGGGACCCCACCGGGGAGCTGTTTTTT.

The gene calls are TRBV7-9 and TRBJ2-7; 13 nucleotides agree with TRBD2. The ends lost 6 bases at V and 2 bases at J; junction bases unmatched: 4. Germline assignment: CDR1 SEHNR and CDR2 FQNEAQ (reference sequence). This CDR3 region has 15 residues. The CDR3 sequence: CASRDGLAGAYEQYF. The CDR3 nucleotides read TGTGCCAGCAGGGACGGACTAGCGGGGGCCTACGAGCAGTACTTC. Supplemented by reference TRBV7-9 and TRBJ2-7, the full variable domain reads DTGVSQNPRHKITKRGQNVTFRCDPISEHNRLYWYRQTLGQGPEFLTYFQNEAQLEKSRLLSDRFSAERPKGSFSTLEIQRTEQGDSAMYLCASRDGLAGAYEQYFGPGTRLTVT.

A note on this clone: This same CDR3 is encoded by further DNA sequences in the sample. This chain joins TRBV5-6 and TRBJ2-7; D is undetermined. V shed 0 bases and J shed 0 bases, with 7 bases lying between them. Germline assignment: CDR1 SGHDT and CDR2 YYEEEE. The CDR3 spans 14 residues. Here the CDR3 reads CASSLGSSSYEQYF. The CDR3 DNA is TGTGCCAGCAGCTTGGGCAGTAGCTCCTACGAGCAGTACTTC.

The chain links TRBV6-5 to TRBJ1-2; D not certain. Germline CDR1 and CDR2: MNHEY and SVGAGI. This CDR3 region has 15 residues. V was trimmed by 0 bases and J by 4 bases, leaving 12 bases between them. CDR3 bases: TGTGCCAGCAGTTACTCCATCGACGGATCCTATGGCTACACCTTC. The encoded protein is CASSYSIDGSYGYTF.